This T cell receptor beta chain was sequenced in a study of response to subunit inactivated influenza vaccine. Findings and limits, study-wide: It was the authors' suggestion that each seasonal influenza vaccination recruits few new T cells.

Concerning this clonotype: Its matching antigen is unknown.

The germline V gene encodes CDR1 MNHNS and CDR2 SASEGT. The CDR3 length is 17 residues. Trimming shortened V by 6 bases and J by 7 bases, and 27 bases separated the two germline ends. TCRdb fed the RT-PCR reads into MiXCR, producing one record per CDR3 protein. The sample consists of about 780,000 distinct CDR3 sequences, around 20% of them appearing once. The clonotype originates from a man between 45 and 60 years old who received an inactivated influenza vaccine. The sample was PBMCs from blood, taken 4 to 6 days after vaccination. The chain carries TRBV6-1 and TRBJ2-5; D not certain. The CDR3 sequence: CASRTNKAQAQLGTQYF. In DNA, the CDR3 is TGTGCCAGCAGAACAAACAAGGCCCAGGCACAGCTGGGGACCCAGTACTTC.